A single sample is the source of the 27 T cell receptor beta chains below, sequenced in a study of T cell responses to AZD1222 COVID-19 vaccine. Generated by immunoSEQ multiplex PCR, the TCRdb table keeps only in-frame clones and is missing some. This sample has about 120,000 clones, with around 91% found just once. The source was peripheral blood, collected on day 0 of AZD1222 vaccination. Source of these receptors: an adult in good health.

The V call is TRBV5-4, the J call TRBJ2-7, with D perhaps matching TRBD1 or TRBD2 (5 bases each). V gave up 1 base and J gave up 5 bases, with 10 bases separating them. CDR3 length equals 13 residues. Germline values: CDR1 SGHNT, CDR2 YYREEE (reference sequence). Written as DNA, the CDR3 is TGTGCCAGCAGCTTGTTGGGGGACCACGAGCAGTACTTC. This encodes CASSLLGDHEQYF.

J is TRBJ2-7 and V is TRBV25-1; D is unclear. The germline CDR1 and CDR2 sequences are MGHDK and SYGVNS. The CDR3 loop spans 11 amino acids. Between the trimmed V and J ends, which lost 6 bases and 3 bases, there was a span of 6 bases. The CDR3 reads CASRFGYEQYF. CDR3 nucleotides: TGTGCCAGCAGATTTGGCTACGAGCAGTACTTC.

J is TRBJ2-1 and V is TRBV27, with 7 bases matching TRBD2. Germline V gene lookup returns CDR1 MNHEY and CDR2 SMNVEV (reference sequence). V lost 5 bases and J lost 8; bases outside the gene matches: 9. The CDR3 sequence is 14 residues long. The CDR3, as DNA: TGTGCCAGCAGTCGTCTACTAGCGCGGGATGAGCAGTTCTTC. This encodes CASSRLLARDEQFF.

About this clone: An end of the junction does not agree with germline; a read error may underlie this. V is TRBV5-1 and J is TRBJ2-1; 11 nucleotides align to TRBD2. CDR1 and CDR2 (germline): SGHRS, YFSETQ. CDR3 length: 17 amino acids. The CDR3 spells CASRLAGGPGSYNEQFF. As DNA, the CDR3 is TGCGCCAGCCGCTTAGCGGGAGGGCCAGGCTCCTACAATGAGCAGTTCTTC.

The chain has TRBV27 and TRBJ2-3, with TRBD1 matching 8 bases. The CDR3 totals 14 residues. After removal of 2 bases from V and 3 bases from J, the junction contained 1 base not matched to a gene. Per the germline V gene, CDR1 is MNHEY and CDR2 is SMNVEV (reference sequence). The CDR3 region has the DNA TGTGCCAGCAGTTTAGACAGGGGTACAGATACGCAGTATTTT. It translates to CASSLDRGTDTQYF.

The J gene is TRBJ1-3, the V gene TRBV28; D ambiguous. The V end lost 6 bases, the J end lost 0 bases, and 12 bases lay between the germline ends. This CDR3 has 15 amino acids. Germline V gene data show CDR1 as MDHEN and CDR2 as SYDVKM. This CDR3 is CASRYHTSSGNTIYF. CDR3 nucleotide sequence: TGTGCCAGCAGGTACCACACGAGCTCTGGAAACACCATATATTTT. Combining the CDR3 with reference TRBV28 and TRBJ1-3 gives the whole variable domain DVKVTQSSRYLVKRTGEKVFLECVQDMDHENMFWYRQDPGLGLRLIYFSYDVKMKEKGDIPEGYSVSREKKERFSLILESASTNQTSMYLCASRYHTSSGNTIYFGEGSWLTVV.

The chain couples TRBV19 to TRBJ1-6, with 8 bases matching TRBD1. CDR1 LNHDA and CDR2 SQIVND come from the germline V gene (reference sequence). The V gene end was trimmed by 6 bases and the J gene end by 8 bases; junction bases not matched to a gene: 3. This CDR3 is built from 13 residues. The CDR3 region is CASSMTGDSPLHF. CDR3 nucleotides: TGTGCCAGTAGCATGACAGGGGATTCACCCCTCCACTTT.

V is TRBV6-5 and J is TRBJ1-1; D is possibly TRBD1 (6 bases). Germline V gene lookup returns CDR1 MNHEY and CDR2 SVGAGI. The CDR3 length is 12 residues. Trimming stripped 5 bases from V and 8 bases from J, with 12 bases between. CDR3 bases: TGTGCCAGCAGTACCTACAGGGTGGAAGCTTTCTTT. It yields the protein CASSTYRVEAFF.

This chain's CDR3 is CASSLVTGTGDEQYF. The DNA of the CDR3 is TGTGCCAGCAGCTTGGTGACAGGGACCGGGGACGAGCAGTACTTC. The rearrangement joins TRBV5-6 to TRBJ2-7, with TRBD1 matching over 7 bases. With 0 bases clipped from V and 5 bases from J, the junction kept 8 bases outside the gene matches. The length of the CDR3 is 15 residues. Per the germline V gene, CDR1 is SGHDT and CDR2 is YYEEEE.

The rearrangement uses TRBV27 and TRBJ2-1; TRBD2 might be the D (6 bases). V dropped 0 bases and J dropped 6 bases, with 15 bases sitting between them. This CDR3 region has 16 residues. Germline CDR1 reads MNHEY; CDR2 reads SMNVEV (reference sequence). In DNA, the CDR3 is TGTGCCAGCAGTTTATCCCCCGGGACTTCCCGCAATGAGCAGTTCTTC. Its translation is CASSLSPGTSRNEQFF.

The CDR3 nucleotides read TGTGCCAGCAGCTTTAGACTAGCGGGAGACAATGAGCAGTTCTTC. Translating it yields CASSFRLAGDNEQFF. This chain connects TRBV5-5 to TRBJ2-1; the match to TRBD2 covers 12 bases. The CDR3 spans 15 residues. Germline lookup yields CDR1 SGHKS and CDR2 YYEKEE (reference sequence). V shed 2 bases and J 5 bases; nucleotides not matched to a gene: 2. Together with reference TRBV5-5 and TRBJ2-1, the CDR3 gives the full variable domain: DAGVTQSPTHLIKTRGQQVTLRCSPISGHKSVSWYQQVLGQGPQFIFQYYEKEERGRGNFPDRFSARQFPNYSSELNVNALLLGDSALYLCASSFRLAGDNEQFFGPGTRLTVL.

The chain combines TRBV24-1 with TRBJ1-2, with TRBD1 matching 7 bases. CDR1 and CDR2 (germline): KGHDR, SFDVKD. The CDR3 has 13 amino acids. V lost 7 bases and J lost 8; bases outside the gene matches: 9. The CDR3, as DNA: TGTGCCACCAGAACCGCGACAGGGCAGGGCTACACCTTC. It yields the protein CATRTATGQGYTF.

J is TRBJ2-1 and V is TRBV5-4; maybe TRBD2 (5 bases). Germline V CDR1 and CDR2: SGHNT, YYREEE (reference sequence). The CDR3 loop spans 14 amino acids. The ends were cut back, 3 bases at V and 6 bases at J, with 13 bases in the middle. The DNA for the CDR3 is TGTGCCAGCAGCTCCCTAGCTAGGCCCAATGAGCAGTTCTTC. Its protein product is CASSSLARPNEQFF.

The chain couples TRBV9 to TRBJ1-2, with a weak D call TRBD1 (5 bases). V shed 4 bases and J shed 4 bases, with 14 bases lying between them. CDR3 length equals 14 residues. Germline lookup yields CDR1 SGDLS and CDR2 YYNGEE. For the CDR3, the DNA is TGTGCCAGCAGCAGAAGCTCGGGACCCTATGGCTACACCTTC. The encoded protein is CASSRSSGPYGYTF.

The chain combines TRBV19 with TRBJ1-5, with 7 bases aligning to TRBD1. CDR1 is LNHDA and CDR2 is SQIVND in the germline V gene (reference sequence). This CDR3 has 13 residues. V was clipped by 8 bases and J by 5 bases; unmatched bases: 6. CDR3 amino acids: CASSGTADQPQHF. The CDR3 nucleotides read TGTGCCAGTTCTGGGACAGCAGATCAGCCCCAGCATTTT. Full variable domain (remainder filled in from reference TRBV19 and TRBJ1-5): DGGITQSPKYLFRKEGQNVTLSCEQNLNHDAMYWYRQDPGQGLRLIYYSQIVNDFQKGDIAEGYSVSREKKESFPLTVTSAQKNPTAFYLCASSGTADQPQHFGDGTRLSIL.

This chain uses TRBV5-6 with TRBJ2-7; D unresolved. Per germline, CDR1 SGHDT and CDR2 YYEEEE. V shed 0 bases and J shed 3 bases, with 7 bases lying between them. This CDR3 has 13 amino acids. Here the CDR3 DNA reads TGTGCCAGCAGCTTGGCACAGTTCTACGAGCAGTACTTC. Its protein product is CASSLAQFYEQYF.

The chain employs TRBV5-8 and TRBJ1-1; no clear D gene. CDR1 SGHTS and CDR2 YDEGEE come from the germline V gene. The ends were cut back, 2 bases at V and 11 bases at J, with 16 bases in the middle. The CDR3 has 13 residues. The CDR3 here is CASSFSGSLGAFF. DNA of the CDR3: TGTGCCAGCAGCTTCTCCGGGTCTTTAGGGGCTTTCTTT.

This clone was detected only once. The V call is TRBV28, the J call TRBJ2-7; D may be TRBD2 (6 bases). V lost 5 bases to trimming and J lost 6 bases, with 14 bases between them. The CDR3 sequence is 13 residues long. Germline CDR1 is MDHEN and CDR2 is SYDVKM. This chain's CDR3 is CASSTMGGGEQYF. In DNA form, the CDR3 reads TGTGCCAGCAGTACCATGGGGGGTGGCGAGCAGTACTTC. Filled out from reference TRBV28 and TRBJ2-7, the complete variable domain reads DVKVTQSSRYLVKRTGEKVFLECVQDMDHENMFWYRQDPGLGLRLIYFSYDVKMKEKGDIPEGYSVSREKKERFSLILESASTNQTSMYLCASSTMGGGEQYFGPGTRLTVT.

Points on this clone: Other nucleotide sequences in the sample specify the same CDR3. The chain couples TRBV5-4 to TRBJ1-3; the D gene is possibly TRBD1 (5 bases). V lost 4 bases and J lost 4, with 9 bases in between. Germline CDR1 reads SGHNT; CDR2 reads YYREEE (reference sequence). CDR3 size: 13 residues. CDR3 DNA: TGTGCCAGCAGCCTGGCAGGGGGAAACACCATATATTTT. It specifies CASSLAGGNTIYF. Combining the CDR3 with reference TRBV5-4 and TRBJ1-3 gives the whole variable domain ETGVTQSPTHLIKTRGQQVTLRCSSQSGHNTVSWYQQALGQGPQFIFQYYREEENGRGNFPPRFSGLQFPNYSSELNVNALELDDSALYLCASSLAGGNTIYFGEGSWLTVV.

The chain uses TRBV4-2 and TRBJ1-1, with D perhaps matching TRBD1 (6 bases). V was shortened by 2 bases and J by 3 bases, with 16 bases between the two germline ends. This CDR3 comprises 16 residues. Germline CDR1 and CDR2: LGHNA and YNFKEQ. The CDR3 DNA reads TGTGCCAGCAGCCAATTTTTCTTAGAGGGGGACACTGAAGCTTTCTTT. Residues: CASSQFFLEGDTEAFF.

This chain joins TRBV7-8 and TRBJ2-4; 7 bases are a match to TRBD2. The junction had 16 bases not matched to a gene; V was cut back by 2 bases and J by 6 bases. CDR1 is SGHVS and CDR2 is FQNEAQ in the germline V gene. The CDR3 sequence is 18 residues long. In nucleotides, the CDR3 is TGTGCCAGCAGCTTAAATTTAGGGGAGTTGGGACTACTAAACATTCAGTACTTC. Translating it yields CASSLNLGELGLLNIQYF.

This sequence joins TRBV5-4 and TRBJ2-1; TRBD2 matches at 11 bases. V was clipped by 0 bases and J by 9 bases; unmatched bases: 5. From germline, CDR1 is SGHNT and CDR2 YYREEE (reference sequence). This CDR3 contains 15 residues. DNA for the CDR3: TGTGCCAGCAGCTTGGTTAGCGGGGGGGCCGGTGAGCAGTTCTTC. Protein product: CASSLVSGGAGEQFF.

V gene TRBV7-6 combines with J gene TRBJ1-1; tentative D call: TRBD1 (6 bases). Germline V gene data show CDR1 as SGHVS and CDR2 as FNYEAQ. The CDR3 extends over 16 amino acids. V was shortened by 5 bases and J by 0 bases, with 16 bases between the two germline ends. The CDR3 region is CASSHNPGALNTEAFF. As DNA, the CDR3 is TGTGCCAGCAGCCACAATCCAGGGGCCTTGAACACTGAAGCTTTCTTT.

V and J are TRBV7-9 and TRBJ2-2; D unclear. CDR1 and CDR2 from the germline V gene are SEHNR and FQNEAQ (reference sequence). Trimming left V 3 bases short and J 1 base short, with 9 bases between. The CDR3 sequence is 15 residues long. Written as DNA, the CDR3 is TGTGCCAGCAGCTTTGTGGCTGGGAACACCGGGGAGCTGTTTTTT. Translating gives CASSFVAGNTGELFF. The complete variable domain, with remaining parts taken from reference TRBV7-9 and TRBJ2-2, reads DTGVSQNPRHKITKRGQNVTFRCDPISEHNRLYWYRQTLGQGPEFLTYFQNEAQLEKSRLLSDRFSAERPKGSFSTLEIQRTEQGDSAMYLCASSFVAGNTGELFFGEGSRLTVL.

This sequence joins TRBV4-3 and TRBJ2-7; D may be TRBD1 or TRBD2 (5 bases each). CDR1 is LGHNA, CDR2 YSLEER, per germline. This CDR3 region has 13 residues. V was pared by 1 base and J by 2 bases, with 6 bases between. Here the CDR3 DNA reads TGCGCCAGCAGCCAAGGGGGGACCTACGAGCAGTACTTC. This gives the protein CASSQGGTYEQYF.

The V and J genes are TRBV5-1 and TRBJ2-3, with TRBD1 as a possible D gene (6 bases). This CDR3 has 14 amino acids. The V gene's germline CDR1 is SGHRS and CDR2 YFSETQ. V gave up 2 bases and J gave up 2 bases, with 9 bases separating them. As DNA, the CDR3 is TGCGCCAGCAGCTTCAGGGACAACACAGATACGCAGTATTTT. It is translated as CASSFRDNTDTQYF.

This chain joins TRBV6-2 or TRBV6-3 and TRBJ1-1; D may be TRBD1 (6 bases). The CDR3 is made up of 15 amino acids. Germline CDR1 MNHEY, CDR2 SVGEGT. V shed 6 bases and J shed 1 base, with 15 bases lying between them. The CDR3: CASSRSGAPNTEAFF. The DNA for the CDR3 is TGTGCCAGCAGCCGATCGGGGGCGCCGAACACTGAAGCTTTCTTT.